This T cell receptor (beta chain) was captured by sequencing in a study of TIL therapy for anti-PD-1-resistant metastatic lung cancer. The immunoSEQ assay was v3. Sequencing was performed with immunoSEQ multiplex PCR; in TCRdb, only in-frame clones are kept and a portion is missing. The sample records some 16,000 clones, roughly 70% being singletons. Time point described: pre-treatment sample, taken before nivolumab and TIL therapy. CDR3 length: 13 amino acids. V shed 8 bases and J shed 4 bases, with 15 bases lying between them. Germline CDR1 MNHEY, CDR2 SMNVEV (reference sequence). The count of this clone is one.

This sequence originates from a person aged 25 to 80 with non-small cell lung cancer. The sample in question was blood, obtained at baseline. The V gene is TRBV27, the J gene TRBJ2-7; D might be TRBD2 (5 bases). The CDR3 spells CASGRGDWYEQYF. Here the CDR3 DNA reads TGTGCCAGCGGACGGGGTGACTGGTACGAGCAGTACTTC.